These T cell receptor beta chains were read from a single sample in a study of shared T cell receptors in the human thymus. Profiled with immunoSEQ multiplex PCR; TCRdb holds only in-frame clones, not every one. The data contain a few hundred thousand clones, roughly 94% of them singletons. Sequenced sample: thymocytes. These receptors came from a human donor. Both conserved end residues are part of each CDR3. D genes are given only for firm matches.

TRBD1 | TRBJ1-5 | TRBV19 | TGTGCCAGTAGTATGCCCGGGACAGTTAGCAATCAGCCCCAGCATTTT | CASSMPGTVSNQPQHF
- | TRBJ1-5 | TRBV6-1 | TGTGCCAGCAGTGAAGGGAGGACCTTAGTTTATAGCAATCAGCCCCAGCATTTT | CASSEGRTLVYSNQPQHF
TRBD1 | TRBJ1-1 | TRBV30 | TGTGCCTGGAGTGCCCCCCCGATAGACAGGGACACTGAAGCTTTCTTT | CAWSAPPIDRDTEAFF
TRBD2 | TRBJ2-1 | TRBV4-1 | TGCGCCAGCAAGGGGTCTAGCGGGAGGGCCCTATACAATGAGCAGTTCTTC | CASKGSSGRALYNEQFF
TRBD2 | TRBJ2-1 | TRBV27 | TGTGCCAGCCGCTGGCTAGCGGGAGTGGCCTACAATGAGCAGTTCTTC | CASRWLAGVAYNEQFF
- | TRBJ2-7 | TRBV12-2 | TGTGCAAGTCGCTTAATGTGCCCACAGGGGGCGATCAATCCCTACGAGCAGTACTTC | CASRLMCPQGAINPYEQYF
TRBD2 | TRBJ2-1 | TRBV10-3 | TGTGCCATCAGGGGGGGACACCCGGGACTAGCAGGCAATGAGCAGTTCTTC | CAIRGGHPGLAGNEQFF
TRBD2 | TRBJ2-2 | TRBV25-1 | TGTGCCAGCAGTGCTCTGTCCCGACTAGCGGGGAACACCGGGGAGCTGTTTTTT | CASSALSRLAGNTGELFF
TRBD1 | TRBJ2-7 | TRBV28 | TGTGCCACCCCGGACAGGAATGCGCAAGAGCAGTACTTC | CATPDRNAQEQYF
- | TRBJ2-7 | TRBV9 | TGTGCCAGCAGCGCAACGTACTGGGAGCCCTACGAGCAGTACTTC | CASSATYWEPYEQYF
- | TRBJ2-7 | TRBV9 | TGTGCCAGCAGCGTAGCAGGCGGGAAAGGATGCGAGCAGTACTTC | CASSVAGGKGCEQYF
- | TRBJ1-4 | TRBV9 | TGTGCCAGCAGCGAAGGGAGAGACAGAATATCAACTAATGAAAAACTGTTTTTT | CASSEGRDRISTNEKLFF
TRBD1 | TRBJ2-7 | TRBV7-8 | TGTGCCAGCAGCTTAGCTCAGTACGCCAGGGACAGGGGTTTCGAGCAGTACTTC | CASSLAQYARDRGFEQYF